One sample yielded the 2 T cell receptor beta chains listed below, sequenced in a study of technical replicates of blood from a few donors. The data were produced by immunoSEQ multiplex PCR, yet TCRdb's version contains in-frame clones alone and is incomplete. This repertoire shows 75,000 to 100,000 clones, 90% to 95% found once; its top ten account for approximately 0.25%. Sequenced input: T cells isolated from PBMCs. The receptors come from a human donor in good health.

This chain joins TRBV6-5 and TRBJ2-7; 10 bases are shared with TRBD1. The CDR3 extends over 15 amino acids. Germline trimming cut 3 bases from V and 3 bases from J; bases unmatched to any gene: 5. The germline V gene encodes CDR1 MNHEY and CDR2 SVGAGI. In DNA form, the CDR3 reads TGTGCCAGCAGTTATGGACAGGGGGGACTCTACGAGCAGTACTTC. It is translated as CASSYGQGGLYEQYF.

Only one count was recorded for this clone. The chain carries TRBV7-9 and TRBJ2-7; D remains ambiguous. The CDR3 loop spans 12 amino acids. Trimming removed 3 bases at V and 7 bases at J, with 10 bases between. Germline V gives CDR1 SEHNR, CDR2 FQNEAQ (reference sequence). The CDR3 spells CASSFVEWEQYF. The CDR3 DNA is TGTGCCAGCAGCTTTGTTGAGTGGGAGCAGTACTTC. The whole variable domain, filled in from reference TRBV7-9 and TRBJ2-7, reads DTGVSQNPRHKITKRGQNVTFRCDPISEHNRLYWYRQTLGQGPEFLTYFQNEAQLEKSRLLSDRFSAERPKGSFSTLEIQRTEQGDSAMYLCASSFVEWEQYFGPGTRLTVT.